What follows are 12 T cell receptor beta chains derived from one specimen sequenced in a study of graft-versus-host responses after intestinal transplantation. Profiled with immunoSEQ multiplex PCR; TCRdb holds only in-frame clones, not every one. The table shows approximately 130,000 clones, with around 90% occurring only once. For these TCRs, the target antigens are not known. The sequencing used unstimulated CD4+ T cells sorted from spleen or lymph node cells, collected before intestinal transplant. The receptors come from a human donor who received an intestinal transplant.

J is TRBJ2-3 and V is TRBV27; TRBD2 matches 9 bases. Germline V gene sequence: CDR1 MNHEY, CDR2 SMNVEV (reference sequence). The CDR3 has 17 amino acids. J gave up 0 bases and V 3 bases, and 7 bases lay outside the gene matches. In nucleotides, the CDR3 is TGTGCCAGCAGTTTTCGTAGCGGGGGAACTAGCACAGATACGCAGTATTTT. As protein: CASSFRSGGTSTDTQYF.

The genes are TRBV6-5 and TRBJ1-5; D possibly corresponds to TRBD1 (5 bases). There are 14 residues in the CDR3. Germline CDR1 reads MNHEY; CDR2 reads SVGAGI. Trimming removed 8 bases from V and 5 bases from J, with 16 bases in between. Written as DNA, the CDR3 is TGTGCCAGCGGAATCGGGGGGGAGCATCAGCCCCAGCATTTT. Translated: CASGIGGEHQPQHF.

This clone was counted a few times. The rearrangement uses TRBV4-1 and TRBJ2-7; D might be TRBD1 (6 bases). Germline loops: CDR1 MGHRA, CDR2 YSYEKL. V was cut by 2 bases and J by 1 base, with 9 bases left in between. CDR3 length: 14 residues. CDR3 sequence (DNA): TGCGCCAGCAGCCAAAGGGACACTTCCTACGAGCAGTACTTC. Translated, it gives CASSQRDTSYEQYF.

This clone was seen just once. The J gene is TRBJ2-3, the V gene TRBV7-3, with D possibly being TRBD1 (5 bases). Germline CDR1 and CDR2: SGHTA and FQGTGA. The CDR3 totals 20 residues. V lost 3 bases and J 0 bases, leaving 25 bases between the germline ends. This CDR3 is CASSFPFIGSSRVSTDTQYF. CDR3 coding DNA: TGTGCCAGCAGCTTCCCCTTTATCGGTTCTTCCAGGGTGAGCACAGATACGCAGTATTTT.

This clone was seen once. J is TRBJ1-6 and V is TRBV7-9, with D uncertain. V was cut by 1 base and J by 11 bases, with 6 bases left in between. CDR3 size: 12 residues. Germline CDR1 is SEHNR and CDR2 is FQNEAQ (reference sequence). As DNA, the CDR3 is TGTGCCAGCAGCTTAGAGTTGCCACCCCTCCACTTT. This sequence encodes CASSLELPPLHF.

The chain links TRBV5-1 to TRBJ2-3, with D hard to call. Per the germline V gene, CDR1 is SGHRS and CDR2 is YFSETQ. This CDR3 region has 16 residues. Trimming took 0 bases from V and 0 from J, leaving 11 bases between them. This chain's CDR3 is CASSLGRLTSTDTQYF. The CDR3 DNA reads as TGCGCCAGCAGCTTGGGTCGCCTTACTAGCACAGATACGCAGTATTTT.

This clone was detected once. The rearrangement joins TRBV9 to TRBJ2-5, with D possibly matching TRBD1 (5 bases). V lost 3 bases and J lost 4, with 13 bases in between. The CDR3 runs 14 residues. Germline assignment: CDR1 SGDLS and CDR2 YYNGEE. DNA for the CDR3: TGTGCCAGCAGCGCCACCAGCAGGGCAGAGACCCAGTACTTC. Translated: CASSATSRAETQYF.

The CDR3 DNA is TGCGCCAGCACCTCCGGGACAGGGTCCTATGGCTACACCTTC. As protein: CASTSGTGSYGYTF. The chain combines TRBV5-1 with TRBJ1-2, with 9 nucleotides matching TRBD1. This CDR3 spans 14 amino acids. With V trimmed by 6 bases and J by 4 bases, 7 bases remained unmatched. Germline loops: CDR1 SGHRS, CDR2 YFSETQ.

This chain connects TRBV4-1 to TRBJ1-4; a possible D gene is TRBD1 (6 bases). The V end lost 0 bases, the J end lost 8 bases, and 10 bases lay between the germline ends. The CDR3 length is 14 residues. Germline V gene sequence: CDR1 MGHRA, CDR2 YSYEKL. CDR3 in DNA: TGCGCCAGCAGCCAAGAGAGAGGGGGAGAAAAACTGTTTTTT. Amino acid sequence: CASSQERGGEKLFF.

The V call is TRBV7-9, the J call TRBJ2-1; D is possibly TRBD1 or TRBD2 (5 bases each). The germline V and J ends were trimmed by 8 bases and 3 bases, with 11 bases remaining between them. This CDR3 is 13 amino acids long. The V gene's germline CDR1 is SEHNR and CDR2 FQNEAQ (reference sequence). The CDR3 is CASVRGDYNEQFF. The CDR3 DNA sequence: TGTGCCAGCGTTCGAGGGGACTACAATGAGCAGTTCTTC.

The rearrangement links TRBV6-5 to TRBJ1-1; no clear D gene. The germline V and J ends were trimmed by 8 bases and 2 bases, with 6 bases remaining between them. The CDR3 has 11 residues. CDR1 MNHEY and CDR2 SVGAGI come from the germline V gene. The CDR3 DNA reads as TGTGCCAGCGGGAAAAACACTGAAGCTTTCTTT. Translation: CASGKNTEAFF.

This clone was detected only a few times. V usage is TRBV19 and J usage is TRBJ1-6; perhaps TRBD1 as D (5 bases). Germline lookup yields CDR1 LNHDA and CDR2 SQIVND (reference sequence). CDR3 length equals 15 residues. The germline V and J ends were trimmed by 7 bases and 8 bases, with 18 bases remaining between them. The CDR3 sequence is CASTMGGKIDSPLHF. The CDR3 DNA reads TGTGCCAGTACGATGGGGGGAAAGATAGATTCACCCCTCCACTTT.